This T cell receptor beta chain emerged from a study of CD8 T cells in ankylosing spondylitis (TCRdb year 2017). General notes on the study: To find TCR variants linked to disease, the study profiled T cell receptor beta repertoires in ankylosing spondylitis patients and healthy donors. The full study cohort comprised around 23 ankylosing spondylitis patients and 85 to 120 healthy donors. Peripheral blood samples were taken, and synovial fluid was additionally collected from ankylosing spondylitis patients. Findings and caveats that apply to the study as a whole: Blood from ankylosing spondylitis patients appeared to be characterized by a TCR beta motif made up of under ten highly homologous amino acid variants. The disease-linked clones showed a CD8+ phenotype and occurred at relatively low frequencies in peripheral blood. The disease-linked clones were reported to be significantly enriched in matched synovial fluid samples from ankylosing spondylitis patients. Some motif variants had previously been reported in the synovial fluid and blood of reactive arthritis patients, which suggests shared mechanisms of disease initiation.

This clonotype was counted ten times or more. The target of this receptor is not known. Base-call qualities are not available, and no considerably larger clone is one nucleotide away. Spanning cysteine to phenylalanine, the CDR3 consists of 18 amino acids. Of all the DNA, just the CDR3 is kept, 54 bases in frame from base 1. For CDR1 and CDR2, the germline V gene (reference sequence) lists DFQATT and SNEGSKA. V ends up 0 bases short and J 4 bases short, with an unmatched junction base count of 11. The sample was run on an Illumina HiSeq 2500. Quantitative 5'-RACE with molecular barcodes was used to prepare TCR beta libraries. The original methods were these. A new computational method, built on a probabilistic model of VDJ rearrangement, was used to identify disease-linked TCR variants. TCRdb trimmed the raw reads at Q25, called clones with MiXCR and kept productive beta chains. A single entry per CDR3 protein holds the most common genes and DNA from its merged rows. In this record, the V and J calls reflect TCRdb's handling and not the investigators' own analysis. For this sample there are more than 200,000 distinct CDR3 sequences; 20% to 30% appear just once. Approximately 0.61% of the sample lies in the top ten.

This receptor chain uses TRBV20-1 and TRBJ2-1; TRBD2 fits 11 bases in the junction. Sample: blood, either unsorted or a sorted T cell fraction (not recorded which). The TCR was taken from a male donor with ankylosing spondylitis or in good health (not recorded which). DNA sequence: TGCAGTGCTAGAGATCTGTTCCTCTTAGCGGGGGGGTACAATGAGCAGTTCTTC. The resulting protein is CSARDLFLLAGGYNEQFF.